The T cell receptor (beta chain) under discussion was sequenced for a study of T cells after yellow fever vaccination. On the study more broadly: The authors prepared low-cell-number fractions using SMART-Seq v4 Ultra Low Input.

A remark on this clonotype: The antigen remains undetermined.

General study findings and limits: Detected again after the booster were most primary-vaccination clones, at 96% CD4 and 80% to 90% CD8.

This CDR3 has 18 amino acids. CDR1 is SGHAT, CDR2 FQNNGV, per germline. V shed 4 bases and J 4 bases; nucleotides not matched to a gene: 13. Production of TCR cDNA was by 5'RACE template switching, which also added a universal primer site and UMIs. One entry per CDR3 protein, called by TCRdb with MiXCR from the 5' RACE reads. Among 170,000 or so distinct CDR3 sequences listed, approximately 6% were seen once. The TCR was taken from a man aged 18 to 29 who received the YFV17D yellow fever vaccine. Source: CD4+ T cells sorted from PBMCs, taken on the day of the first yellow fever vaccination. The chain is built from TRBV11-2 and TRBJ2-3, with 11 bases aligning to TRBD2. The CDR3 here is CASSSNPPSSGGADTQYF. The CDR3 nucleotides read TGTGCCAGCAGCTCGAACCCTCCGAGTAGCGGGGGGGCAGATACGCAGTATTTT.